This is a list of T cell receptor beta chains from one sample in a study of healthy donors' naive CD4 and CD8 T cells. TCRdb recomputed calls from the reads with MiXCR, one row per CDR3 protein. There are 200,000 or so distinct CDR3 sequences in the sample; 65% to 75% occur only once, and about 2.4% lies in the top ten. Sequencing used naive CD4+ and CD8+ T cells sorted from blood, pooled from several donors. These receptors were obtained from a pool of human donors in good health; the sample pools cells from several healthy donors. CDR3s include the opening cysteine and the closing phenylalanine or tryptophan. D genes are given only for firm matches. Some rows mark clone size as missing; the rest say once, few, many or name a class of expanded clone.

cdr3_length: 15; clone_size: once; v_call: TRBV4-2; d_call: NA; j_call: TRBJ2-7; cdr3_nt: TGCGCCAGCAGCCAAGATCCACGGCCAGACTACGAGCAGTACTTC; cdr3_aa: CASSQDPRPDYEQYF
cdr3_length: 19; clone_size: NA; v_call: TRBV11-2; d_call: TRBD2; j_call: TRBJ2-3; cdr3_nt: TGTGCCAGCAGCTTAGATCCGGGGACTAGCGGGGGGTTCACAGATACGCAGTATTTT; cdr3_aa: CASSLDPGTSGGFTDTQYF
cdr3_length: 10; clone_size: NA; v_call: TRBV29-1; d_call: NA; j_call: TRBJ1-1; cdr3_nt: TGCAGCGCCTTTAACACTGAAGCTTTCTTT; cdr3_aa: CSAFNTEAFF
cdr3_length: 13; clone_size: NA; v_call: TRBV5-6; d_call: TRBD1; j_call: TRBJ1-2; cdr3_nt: TGTGCCAGCAGCATTCTAGACAGGGCTGGCTACACCTTC; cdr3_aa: CASSILDRAGYTF
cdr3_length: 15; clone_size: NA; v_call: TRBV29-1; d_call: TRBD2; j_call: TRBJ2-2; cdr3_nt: TGCAGCGTTGGTCTAGCGGGAGGTCAAGGCGGGGAGCTGTTTTTT; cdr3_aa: CSVGLAGGQGGELFF
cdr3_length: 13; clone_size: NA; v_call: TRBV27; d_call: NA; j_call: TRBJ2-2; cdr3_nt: TGTGCCAGCAGTTACCCCGGGGGCGGGGAGCTGTTTTTT; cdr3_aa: CASSYPGGGELFF
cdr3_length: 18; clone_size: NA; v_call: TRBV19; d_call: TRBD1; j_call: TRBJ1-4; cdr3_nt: TGTGCCAGTAGGGAGGACAGGGGGTTGGTCGTCAATAATGAAAAACTGTTTTTT; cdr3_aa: CASREDRGLVVNNEKLFF
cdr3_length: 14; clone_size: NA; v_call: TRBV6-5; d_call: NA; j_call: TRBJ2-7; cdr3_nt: TGTGCCAGCAGAAAGGGATCCGAAGGTGGCGAGCAGTACTTC; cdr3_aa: CASRKGSEGGEQYF
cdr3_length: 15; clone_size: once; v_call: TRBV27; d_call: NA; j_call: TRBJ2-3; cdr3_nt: TGTGCCAGCAGTTTTTGGGACACCCGCACAGATACGCAGTATTTT; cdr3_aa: CASSFWDTRTDTQYF
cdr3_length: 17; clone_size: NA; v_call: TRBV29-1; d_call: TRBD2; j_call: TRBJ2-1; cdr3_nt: TGCAGCGTTGTCGGGCTAGCGGGTTCCCGCTCCTACAATGAGCAGTTCTTC; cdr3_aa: CSVVGLAGSRSYNEQFF
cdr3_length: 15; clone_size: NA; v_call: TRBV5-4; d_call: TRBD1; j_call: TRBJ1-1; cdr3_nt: TGTGCCAGCAGCTTGGTGCACAGGGGAGCCGGTGAAGCTTTCTTT; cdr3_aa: CASSLVHRGAGEAFF
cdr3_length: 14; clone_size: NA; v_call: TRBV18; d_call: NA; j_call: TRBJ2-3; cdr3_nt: TGTGCCAGCTCACCAATCCAGAGCACAGATACGCAGTATTTT; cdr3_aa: CASSPIQSTDTQYF
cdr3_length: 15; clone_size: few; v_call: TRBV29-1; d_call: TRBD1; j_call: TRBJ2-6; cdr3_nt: TGCAGCGTTGGACAGGGGGGCTCTGGGGCCAACGTCCTGACTTTC; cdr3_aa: CSVGQGGSGANVLTF
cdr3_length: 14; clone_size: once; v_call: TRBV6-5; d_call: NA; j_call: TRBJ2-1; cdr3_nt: TGTGCCAGCACTCCTCCGGGGACAAACAATGAGCAGTTCTTC; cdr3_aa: CASTPPGTNNEQFF
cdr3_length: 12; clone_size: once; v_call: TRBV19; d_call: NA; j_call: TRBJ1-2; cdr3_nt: TGTGCCACCCGGCGCGGCTCCTATGGCTACACCTTC; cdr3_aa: CATRRGSYGYTF
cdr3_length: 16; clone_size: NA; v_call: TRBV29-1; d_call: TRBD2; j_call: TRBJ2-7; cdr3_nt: TGCAGCGTTGAGGGAGGGGCTGGGGGAACAGCCTACGAGCAGTACTTC; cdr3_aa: CSVEGGAGGTAYEQYF
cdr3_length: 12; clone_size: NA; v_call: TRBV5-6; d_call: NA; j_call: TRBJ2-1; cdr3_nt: TGTGCCAGCAGCTCCACTCTGGGTGAGCAGTTCTTC; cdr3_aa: CASSSTLGEQFF
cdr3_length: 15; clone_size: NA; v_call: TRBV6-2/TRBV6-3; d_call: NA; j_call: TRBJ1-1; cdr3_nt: TGTGCCAGCAGTTCCGGTGGGGCAGGGGCCACTGAAGCTTTCTTT; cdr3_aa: CASSSGGAGATEAFF
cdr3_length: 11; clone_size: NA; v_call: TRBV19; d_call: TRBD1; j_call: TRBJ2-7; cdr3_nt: TGTGCCAGTAGCCAGACAGGGGCGCAGTACTTC; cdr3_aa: CASSQTGAQYF
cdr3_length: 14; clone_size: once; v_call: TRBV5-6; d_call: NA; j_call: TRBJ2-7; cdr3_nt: TGTGCCAGCACCGAAGGAGGACAGACCTACGAGCAGTACTTC; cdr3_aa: CASTEGGQTYEQYF
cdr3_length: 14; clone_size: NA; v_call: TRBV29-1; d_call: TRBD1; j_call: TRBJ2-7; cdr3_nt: TGCAGCGTTGAAACCGGGACAGGATCCTACGAGCAGTACTTC; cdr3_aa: CSVETGTGSYEQYF
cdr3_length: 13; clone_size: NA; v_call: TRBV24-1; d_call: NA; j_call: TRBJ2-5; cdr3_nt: TGTGCCACCAGCAGGGCGGACCAAGAGACCCAGTACTTC; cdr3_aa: CATSRADQETQYF
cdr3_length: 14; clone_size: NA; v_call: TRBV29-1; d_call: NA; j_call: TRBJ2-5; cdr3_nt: TGCAGCGTTGACCCGGTCGGCGTGAAAGAGACCCAGTACTTC; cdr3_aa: CSVDPVGVKETQYF
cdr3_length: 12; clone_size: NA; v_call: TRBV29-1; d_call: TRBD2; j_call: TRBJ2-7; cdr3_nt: TGCAGCGTTACTGGACTAGCCTACGAGCAGTACTTC; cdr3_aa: CSVTGLAYEQYF
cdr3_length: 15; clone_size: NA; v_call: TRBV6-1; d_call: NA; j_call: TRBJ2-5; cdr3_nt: TGTGCCAGCGGCGAACTCCTGCAGCGGCAAGAGACCCAGTACTTC; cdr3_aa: CASGELLQRQETQYF
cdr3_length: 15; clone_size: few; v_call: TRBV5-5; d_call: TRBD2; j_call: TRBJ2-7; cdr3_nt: TGTGCCAGCAGCTTGGATGCGGGAGTAGTCTACGAGCAGTACTTC; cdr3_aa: CASSLDAGVVYEQYF
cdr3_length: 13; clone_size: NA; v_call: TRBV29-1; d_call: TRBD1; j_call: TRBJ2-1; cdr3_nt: TGCAGCGTTGATCCAGGGGGCTTCGATGAGCAGTTCTTC; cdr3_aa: CSVDPGGFDEQFF
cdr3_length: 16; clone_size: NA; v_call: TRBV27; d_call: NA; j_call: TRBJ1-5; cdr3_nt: TGTGCCAGCAGTTCCCACAGGCATAATAGCAATCAGCCCCAGCATTTT; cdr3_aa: CASSSHRHNSNQPQHF
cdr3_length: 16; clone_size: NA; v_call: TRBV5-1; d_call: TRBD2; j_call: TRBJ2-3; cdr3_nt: TGCGCCAGCAGCCGAGGGGAGGGCACCTCCACAGATACGCAGTATTTT; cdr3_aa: CASSRGEGTSTDTQYF
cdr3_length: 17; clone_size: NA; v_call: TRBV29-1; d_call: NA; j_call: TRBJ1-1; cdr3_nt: TGCAGCGTTGAATATATGTCAAGCCCTACTATGAACACTGAAGCTTTCTTT; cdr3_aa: CSVEYMSSPTMNTEAFF
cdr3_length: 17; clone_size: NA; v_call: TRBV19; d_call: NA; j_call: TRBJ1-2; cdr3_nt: TGTGCCAGTAGTCTGAGGTCGGGCAGCCCCTCAAACTATGGCTACACCTTC; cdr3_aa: CASSLRSGSPSNYGYTF
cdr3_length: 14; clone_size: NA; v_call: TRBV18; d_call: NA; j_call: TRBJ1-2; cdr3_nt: TGTGCCAGCTCACCGTTTACCGGGGAAGGTGGCTACACCTTC; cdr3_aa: CASSPFTGEGGYTF
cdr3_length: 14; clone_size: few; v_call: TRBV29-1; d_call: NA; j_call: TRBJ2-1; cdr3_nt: TGCAGCGGAACGAAACAAATCCCCTACAATGAGCAGTTCTTC; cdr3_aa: CSGTKQIPYNEQFF
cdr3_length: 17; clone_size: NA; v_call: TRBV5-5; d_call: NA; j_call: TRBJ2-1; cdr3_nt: TGTGCCAGCAGCCTCGGGGTCGGACAAAGCTCCTACAATGAGCAGTTCTTC; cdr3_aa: CASSLGVGQSSYNEQFF
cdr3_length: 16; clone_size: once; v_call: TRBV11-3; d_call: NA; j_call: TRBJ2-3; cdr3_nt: TGTGCCAGCAGCCCCTGGGCTAGCGATAGCACAGATACGCAGTATTTT; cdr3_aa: CASSPWASDSTDTQYF
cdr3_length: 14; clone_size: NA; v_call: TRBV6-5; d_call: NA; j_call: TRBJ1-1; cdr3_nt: TGTGCCAGCAGAGAGGGGGGACAGAACACTGAAGCTTTCTTT; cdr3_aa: CASREGGQNTEAFF
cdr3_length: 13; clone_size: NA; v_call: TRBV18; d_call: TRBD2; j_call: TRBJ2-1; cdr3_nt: TGTGCCAGCTCACCGGGAGCAGGGAGGGAAAAGTTCTTC; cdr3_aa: CASSPGAGREKFF
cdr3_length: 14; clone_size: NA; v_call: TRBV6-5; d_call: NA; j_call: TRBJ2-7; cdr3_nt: TGTGCCAGCAGTTCAACATCCAGTTCCTACGAGCAGTACTTC; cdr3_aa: CASSSTSSSYEQYF